The next 26 T cell receptor beta chains were all read from a single sample in a study of cytomegalovirus exposure and HLA in healthy donors. Sequenced by immunoSEQ multiplex PCR; TCRdb stores in-frame clones only, minus some. This sample has 45,000 or so clones, with roughly 93% found just once. The sequenced material came from PBMCs. Receptors originate from a woman aged 18-29 years in good health and CMV-seronegative.

This clone has just one count. This chain links TRBV11-3 with TRBJ2-3, with a weak D call TRBD1 (6 bases). Germline V gene lookup returns CDR1 SGHNT and CDR2 YENEEA. CDR3 length: 13 residues. The V and J ends lost 2 bases and 4 bases respectively, with 7 bases between them. CDR3 region: CASSLQGSDTQYF. CDR3 DNA sequence: TGTGCCAGCAGCTTACAGGGGTCAGATACGCAGTATTTT.

This clone came up a few times. The chain couples TRBV6-4 to TRBJ1-2; TRBD1 matches at 7 bases. Germline loops: CDR1 MRHNA, CDR2 SNTAGT. With V trimmed by 6 bases and J by 0 bases, 4 bases remained unmatched. The CDR3 consists of 14 residues. The CDR3 DNA is TGTGCCAGCAGACCCGGGACAGCTAACTATGGCTACACCTTC. Its protein product is CASRPGTANYGYTF.

The gene calls are TRBV28 and TRBJ1-2; 7 bases are a match to TRBD1. The trim removed 6 bases at V and 4 bases at J, leaving 5 bases unmatched. There are 13 residues in the CDR3. In germline, CDR1 is MDHEN, CDR2 SYDVKM. The CDR3 coding sequence is TGTGCCAGCAGGGCACAGGGGATCTATGGCTACACCTTC. Translating gives CASRAQGIYGYTF.

The V and J genes are TRBV5-5 and TRBJ2-7; TRBD1 matches 8 bases. The CDR3 extends over 15 amino acids. Germline loops: CDR1 SGHKS, CDR2 YYEKEE (reference sequence). V was pared by 1 base and J by 3 bases, with 6 bases of the junction left unmatched. CDR3 region: CASSLFGQGVYEQYF. The DNA for the CDR3 is TGTGCCAGCAGCTTGTTCGGACAGGGCGTCTACGAGCAGTACTTC.

The chain has TRBV6-5 and TRBJ1-2; D might be TRBD1 (6 bases). Germline loops: CDR1 MNHEY, CDR2 SVGAGI. Trimming pared 2 bases from V and 2 bases from J, leaving 12 bases between. The CDR3 covers 15 residues. The CDR3: CASSYGRGENYGYTF. The CDR3 DNA reads as TGTGCCAGCAGTTACGGGAGGGGGGAGAACTATGGCTACACCTTC.

This clone turned up a few times. The genes are TRBV19 and TRBJ2-2, with 7 bases lining up with TRBD1. The CDR3 consists of 16 residues. Germline V lookup: CDR1 LNHDA, CDR2 SQIVND (reference sequence). Trimming cost V 4 bases and J 3 bases; bases outside gene matches: 8. The CDR3 region is CASSTEGQTHTGELFF. DNA for the CDR3: TGTGCCAGTAGTACAGAGGGACAGACACACACCGGGGAGCTGTTTTTT.

The rearrangement joins TRBV11-2 to TRBJ1-2; D is possibly TRBD1 (5 bases). Trimming left V 4 bases short and J 3 bases short, with 9 bases between. Germline CDR1 and CDR2: SGHAT and FQNNGV. CDR3 length: 13 amino acids. The CDR3 is CASSYATDYGYTF. Here the CDR3 DNA reads TGTGCCAGCAGCTATGCGACAGACTATGGCTACACCTTC. The variable domain in full, with the rest retrieved from reference TRBV11-2 and TRBJ1-2, is EAGVAQSPRYKIIEKRQSVAFWCNPISGHATLYWYQQILGQGPKLLIQFQNNGVVDDSQLPKDRFSAERLKGVDSTLKIQPAKLEDSAVYLCASSYATDYGYTFGSGTRLTVV.

The chain employs TRBV5-5 and TRBJ2-7; 14 positions agree with TRBD2. This CDR3 has 15 amino acids. Trimming at V came to 3 bases and at J to 4 bases, leaving 3 bases not matched to a gene. Germline V gene lookup returns CDR1 SGHKS and CDR2 YYEKEE (reference sequence). CDR3 in DNA: TGTGCCAGCAGCTCGGGACTAGCGGGGGTATACGAGCAGTACTTC. The encoded protein is CASSSGLAGVYEQYF.

This chain uses TRBV5-1 with TRBJ2-3; 11 bases are a match to TRBD2. The CDR3 covers 16 residues. V was clipped by 4 bases and J by 2 bases; unmatched bases: 6. Germline CDR1 reads SGHRS; CDR2 reads YFSETQ. The CDR3 nucleotides are TGCGCCAGCAGCGTCCCGGGACTAGCGGCCACAGATACGCAGTATTTT. Its protein is CASSVPGLAATDTQYF.

Only one count was recorded for this clone. This chain joins TRBV5-1 and TRBJ2-5, with D maybe TRBD2 (5 bases). V lost 3 bases, J lost 1 base, and 13 bases lay in between. The CDR3 has 15 residues. Germline assignment: CDR1 SGHRS and CDR2 YFSETQ. The CDR3, as DNA: TGCGCCAGCAGCTCCCACCTGGCGGGCCAAGAGACCCAGTACTTC. Amino acid sequence: CASSSHLAGQETQYF.

The chain joins TRBV28 to TRBJ1-1, with D hard to call. The ends were cut back, 3 bases at V and 1 base at J, with 6 bases in the middle. From germline, CDR1 is MDHEN and CDR2 SYDVKM. This CDR3 contains 13 residues. CDR3 sequence: CASSFPENTEAFF. The DNA of the CDR3 is TGTGCCAGCAGTTTCCCAGAGAACACTGAAGCTTTCTTT.

This chain links TRBV6-5 with TRBJ2-2, with unresolved D. This CDR3 contains 13 residues. Germline CDR1 and CDR2: MNHEY and SVGAGI. The V end lost 0 bases, the J end lost 4 bases, and 3 bases lay between the germline ends. The CDR3: CASSYSSTGELFF. In nucleotides, the CDR3 is TGTGCCAGCAGTTACTCGAGCACCGGGGAGCTGTTTTTT.

The chain employs TRBV4-1 and TRBJ2-3; 11 nucleotides align to TRBD2. The ends lost 4 bases at V and 1 base at J; junction bases unmatched: 1. Per the germline V gene, CDR1 is MGHRA and CDR2 is YSYEKL. The CDR3 loop spans 15 amino acids. The CDR3 sequence: CASSLAGGGTDTQYF. CDR3 DNA: TGCGCCAGCAGCCTAGCGGGAGGGGGCACAGATACGCAGTATTTT.

The chain links TRBV13 to TRBJ2-1, with 11 bases fitting TRBD2. Trimming cost V 5 bases and J 6 bases; bases outside gene matches: 6. This CDR3 has 15 residues. Germline CDR1 is PRHDT and CDR2 is FYEKMQ (reference sequence). CDR3: CASSPGTSGPNEQFF. The CDR3 DNA sequence: TGTGCCAGCAGCCCCGGGACTAGCGGCCCCAATGAGCAGTTCTTC.

This chain joins TRBV5-1 and TRBJ2-3, with 11 positions matching TRBD2. V lost 4 bases to trimming and J lost 0 bases; unmatched junction nucleotides: 4. CDR1 is SGHRS and CDR2 is YFSETQ in the germline V gene. The CDR3 has 16 residues. This CDR3 is CASSVTSGKSTDTQYF. CDR3 nucleotide sequence: TGCGCCAGCAGCGTGACTAGCGGGAAAAGCACAGATACGCAGTATTTT.

This chain joins TRBV6-1 and TRBJ1-4; weak D call: TRBD1 (5 bases). V lost 6 bases and J lost 3, with 14 bases in between. The CDR3 is made up of 15 amino acids. Looked up from germline, CDR1 is MNHNS and CDR2 is SASEGT. The DNA of the CDR3 is TGTGCCAGCAGCATAAGACAGAAGGCTAATGAAAAACTGTTTTTT. Its translation is CASSIRQKANEKLFF.

The V call is TRBV2, the J call TRBJ2-1; D gene uncertain. CDR3 size: 13 residues. V was shortened by 3 bases and J by 7 bases, with 10 bases between the two germline ends. Germline CDR1 is SNHLY and CDR2 is FYNNEI. Here the CDR3 reads CASSDLLRNEQFF. The DNA for the CDR3 is TGTGCCAGCAGTGATCTTCTCCGGAATGAGCAGTTCTTC.

The gene calls are TRBV6-5 and TRBJ2-7; 9 bases fit TRBD1. The CDR3 covers 14 residues. Germline CDR1 MNHEY, CDR2 SVGAGI. The J segment lost 1 base and the V segment lost 4 bases, leaving 2 bases of the junction unmatched. The CDR3 bases are TGTGCCAGCAGTTGGGGACAGGGTTCCTACGAGCAGTACTTC. The encoded protein is CASSWGQGSYEQYF.

This chain links TRBV28 with TRBJ2-7, with TRBD2 identical over 9 bases. This CDR3 is 13 amino acids long. V gave up 8 bases and J gave up 7 bases; unmatched junction bases: 9. In germline, CDR1 is MDHEN, CDR2 SYDVKM. The CDR3: CASRTSALGEQYF. The CDR3 coding sequence is TGTGCCAGCCGGACTAGCGCGTTGGGAGAGCAGTACTTC. The whole variable domain, remainder taken from reference TRBV28 and TRBJ2-7, is DVKVTQSSRYLVKRTGEKVFLECVQDMDHENMFWYRQDPGLGLRLIYFSYDVKMKEKGDIPEGYSVSREKKERFSLILESASTNQTSMYLCASRTSALGEQYFGPGTRLTVT.

This clone appeared a single time. V gene TRBV2 combines with J gene TRBJ2-2, with 8 bases lining up with TRBD2. Germline V gives CDR1 SNHLY, CDR2 FYNNEI. V lost 8 bases, J lost 2 bases, and 7 bases stayed unmatched. The CDR3 has 15 residues. In nucleotides, the CDR3 is TGTGCCAGCCAGCGGGGGACCACCAACACCGGGGAGCTGTTTTTT. Translating gives CASQRGTTNTGELFF.

This chain connects TRBV6-1 to TRBJ1-5; D possibly corresponds to TRBD1 (6 bases). V was pared by 1 base and J by 6 bases, with 13 bases between. Germline CDR1 is MNHNS and CDR2 is SASEGT. This CDR3 is built from 15 residues. This CDR3 is CASSEGGGPGQPQHF. CDR3 coding DNA: TGTGCCAGCAGTGAAGGGGGGGGGCCGGGTCAGCCCCAGCATTTT.

This clone came up once. The genes are TRBV2 and TRBJ1-5, with 8 bases fitting TRBD1. From germline, CDR1 is SNHLY and CDR2 FYNNEI. The CDR3 runs to 14 residues. V lost 2 bases and J lost 3; bases outside the gene matches: 0. CDR3 region: CASSEQGANQPQHF. The CDR3 DNA is TGTGCCAGCAGTGAACAGGGGGCCAATCAGCCCCAGCATTTT.

The genes are TRBV5-1 and TRBJ2-6; D possibly corresponds to TRBD1 (5 bases). The CDR3 is 17 amino acids. V was clipped by 3 bases and J by 0 bases, with 13 bases between them. Per the germline V gene, CDR1 is SGHRS and CDR2 is YFSETQ. For the CDR3, the DNA is TGCGCCAGCAGCTCAGGGCAGGTATCCTCTGGGGCCAACGTCCTGACTTTC. Its protein is CASSSGQVSSGANVLTF.

The chain links TRBV28 to TRBJ2-7; 7 bases agree with TRBD1. This CDR3 comprises 13 residues. CDR1 MDHEN and CDR2 SYDVKM come from the germline V gene. Unmatched junction bases numbered 4, after V lost 7 bases and J lost 1 base. The CDR3, as DNA: TGTGCCAGCAAAGGGGGCGGGTCCTACGAGCAGTACTTC. Its protein is CASKGGGSYEQYF.

The chain is built from TRBV6-1 and TRBJ2-3; 11 bases fit TRBD1. The CDR3 is made up of 15 amino acids. Germline values: CDR1 MNHNS, CDR2 SASEGT. Trimming cost V 6 bases and J 0 bases; bases outside gene matches: 2. The CDR3 region is CASRGDRGSTDTQYF. CDR3 in DNA: TGTGCCAGCAGGGGGGACAGGGGGAGCACAGATACGCAGTATTTT.

The J gene is TRBJ1-4, the V gene TRBV9, with TRBD1 identical over 7 bases. The V segment lost 4 bases and the J segment 5 bases; nucleotides outside the gene matches: 8. Germline CDR1 and CDR2: SGDLS and YYNGEE. The CDR3 runs to 15 residues. CDR3 nucleotide sequence: TGTGCCAGCAGCCCAACGACAGGGAGGAATGAAAAACTGTTTTTT. Translation: CASSPTTGRNEKLFF.